The present entry profiles one TCR beta chain with its context. No antigen is known for it. Priming with a constant-region primer yielded TCR beta cDNA from roughly 500 ng total RNA. Investigators got TCR beta libraries out of three nested multiplex PCR rounds, done with slightly modified ARM-PCR. It was with TRBV1-TRBV30 forward primers and a C-beta reverse primer that the first two PCR rounds were run, at roughly 10 cycles each. Each CDR3 protein is one row after TCRdb ran MiXCR on the multiplex PCR reads. The top ten hold roughly a quarter of the sample, which has 50,000 or so distinct CDR3 sequences, approximately 80% seen once. There are 14 residues in the CDR3. Germline V CDR1 and CDR2: SGHRS, YFSETQ. V lost 0 bases, J lost 13 bases, and 19 bases lay in between. These data are taken from a study of tumor-infiltrating lymphocytes in primary liver carcinoma. Study conclusions and caveats: Tumor top-250-clone fraction significantly exceeded that of blood (p = 0.039). Tumor region pairs outstripped tumor-adjacent and tumor-blood pairs in overlap.

Co-extraction of both nucleic acids (RNA and DNA) used 20-30 mg of unsorted bulk tissue. The chain combines TRBV5-1 with TRBJ2-5; D possibly corresponds to TRBD1 (6 bases). The sequence was obtained from a man aged 40-50 years with primary liver carcinoma and hepatitis B virus infection. Material for sequencing was liver tumor tissue from sampling region 5. Subset reported: tumor region T5, tumor centre. The CDR3 reads CASSLAGAQETLYF. DNA of the CDR3: TGCGCCAGCAGCTTGGCAGGGGCCCAAGAGACACTGTACTTC. Looking up the rest from reference TRBV5-1 and TRBJ2-5 gives the full variable domain: KAGVTQTPRYLIKTRGQQVTLSCSPISGHRSVSWYQQTPGQGLQFLFEYFSETQRNKGNFPGRFSGRQFSNSRSEMNVSTLELGDSALYLCASSLAGAQETLYFGPGTRLLVL.